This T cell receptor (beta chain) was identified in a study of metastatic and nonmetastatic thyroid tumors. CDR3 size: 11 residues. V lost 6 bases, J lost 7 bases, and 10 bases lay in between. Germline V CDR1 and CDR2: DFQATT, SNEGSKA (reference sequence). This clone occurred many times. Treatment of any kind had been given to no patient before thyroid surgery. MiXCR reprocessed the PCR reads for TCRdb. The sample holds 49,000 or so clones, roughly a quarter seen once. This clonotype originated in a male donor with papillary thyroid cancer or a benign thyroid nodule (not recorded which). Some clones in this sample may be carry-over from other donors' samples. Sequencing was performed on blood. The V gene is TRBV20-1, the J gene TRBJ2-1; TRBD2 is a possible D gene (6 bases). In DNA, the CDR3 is TGCAGTGCAAGTCGGGGGAATGAGCAGTTCTTC. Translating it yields CSASRGNEQFF.